This TCR beta chain was obtained from a study of T cell responses to AZD1222 COVID-19 vaccine. Study results and limitations: Nearly half of spike-specific TCRs reportedly go after variant regions that carry no mutations. Possibly, clonal diversity was underestimated; donors were largely white British and included more females.

In the case of this clone: Antigen unknown.

The assay was immunoSEQ multiplex PCR, and TCRdb's table has in-frame clones only and misses some. The table includes 120,000 or so clones, roughly 88% detected once. Trimming shortened V by 0 bases and J by 0 bases, and 9 bases separated the two germline ends. CDR3 length: 16 residues. Germline-derived CDR1 and CDR2 are MNHEY and SVGAGI. The sample here was peripheral blood, taken on day 0 of AZD1222 vaccination. The sequence derives from an adult in good health. The rearrangement uses TRBV6-5 and TRBJ1-3; TRBD1 might be the D (5 bases). The CDR3 DNA is TGTGCCAGCAGTTACTCTGGGACTCTCTCTGGAAACACCATATATTTT. Protein sequence: CASSYSGTLSGNTIYF.